These T cell receptor beta chains were read from a single sample in a study of blood T cell repertoires in COVID-19. Only in-frame clones appear in the TCRdb table, and some are missing; sequencing was by immunoSEQ multiplex PCR. The data show about 220,000 clones, more than 65% seen once. Sequencing input: peripheral blood. These TCRs come from a woman in her 30s who had recovered from COVID-19. Both conserved end residues are part of each CDR3. The D gene is left open where the match is weak. Clone size, where shown, is once, few, many, or a class for clones that have expanded.

>TRBJ2-7|-|15|TRBD1|TRBV5-1
CASSSSGTVTYEQYF
TGCGCCAGCAGCTCCTCCGGGACAGTCACCTACGAGCAGTACTTC
>TRBJ1-4|few|13|-|TRBV30
CAWSEGANEKLFF
TGTGCCTGGTCCGAGGGAGCTAATGAAAAACTGTTTTTT
>TRBJ2-7|once|15|TRBD1|TRBV5-1
CASSSAGTGYYEQYF
TGCGCCAGCAGCAGTGCCGGGACAGGGTACTACGAGCAGTACTTC
>TRBJ2-5|-|15|-|TRBV7-9
CASSLYLGGQETQYF
TGTGCCAGCAGCTTATATCTGGGAGGACAAGAGACCCAGTACTTC
>TRBJ2-7|-|16|-|TRBV12-2
CASRLEGLAGPYEQYF
TGTGCAAGTCGCTTAGAGGGACTAGCGGGTCCCTACGAGCAGTACTTC
>TRBJ1-5|-|12|-|TRBV5-6
CASSLWAQPQHF
TGTGCCAGCAGCTTGTGGGCACAGCCCCAGCATTTT
>TRBJ1-6|-|15|TRBD1|TRBV5-1
CASSARSRGDSPLHF
TGCGCCAGCAGCGCAAGGTCCAGGGGGGATTCACCCCTCCACTTT
>TRBJ1-4|-|16|-|TRBV19
CASRTLQGGVNEKLFF
TGTGCCAGTAGAACACTACAGGGAGGGGTTAATGAAAAACTGTTTTTT
>TRBJ2-2|-|15|TRBD2|TRBV28
CASSYAGTIDGELFF
TGTGCCAGCAGTTATGCCGGGACTATAGACGGGGAGCTGTTTTTT
>TRBJ2-1|-|16|TRBD2|TRBV11-3
CASSLDTASGRWEQFF
TGTGCCAGCAGCTTAGATACTGCTAGCGGGAGATGGGAGCAGTTCTTC
>TRBJ2-7|-|17|TRBD2|TRBV4-1
CASSPTSQREGSYEQYF
TGCGCCAGCAGCCCCACCTCCCAACGGGAGGGGTCCTACGAGCAGTACTTC
>TRBJ1-1|once|12|-|TRBV6-5
CASRAIPLSAFF
TGTGCCAGCAGAGCAATCCCACTTTCAGCTTTCTTT
>TRBJ1-2|-|15|TRBD1|TRBV11-2
CASSFPGQGLYGYTF
TGTGCCAGCAGCTTTCCGGGACAGGGCCTCTATGGCTACACCTTC
>TRBJ2-3|-|15|-|TRBV7-2
CASSPRGRGAYTQYF
TGTGCCAGCAGCCCTAGGGGCCGGGGGGCCTATACGCAGTATTTT
>TRBJ1-3|-|14|TRBD1|TRBV28
CASRPPGQGDTIYF
TGTGCCAGCAGACCCCCGGGACAGGGAGACACCATATATTTT
>TRBJ2-1|-|11|-|TRBV5-6
CASSLSGEQFF
TGTGCCAGCAGCTTGTCGGGGGAGCAGTTCTTC
>TRBJ2-1|few|16|-|TRBV7-2
CASSLRPPSSYNEQFF
TGTGCCAGCAGCTTACGCCCTCCTAGCTCCTACAATGAGCAGTTCTTC
>TRBJ1-4|-|15|-|TRBV9
CASSVTPTANEKLFF
TGTGCCAGCAGCGTGACCCCGACAGCCAATGAAAAACTGTTTTTT
>TRBJ1-2|-|14|TRBD1|TRBV28
CASSHGQVLHGYTF
TGTGCCAGCAGCCATGGACAGGTTCTACATGGCTACACCTTC
>TRBJ2-7|-|14|TRBD1|TRBV27
CASAARQGFYEQYF
TGTGCCAGCGCCGCTAGACAGGGGTTCTACGAGCAGTACTTC
>TRBJ2-7|-|14|TRBD2|TRBV19
CASSIGAGGYEQYF
TGTGCCAGTAGTATAGGGGCGGGAGGCTACGAGCAGTACTTC
>TRBJ2-1|-|15|-|TRBV3-1/TRBV3-2
CASSQERGQYNEQFF
TGTGCCAGCAGCCAAGAACGGGGTCAGTACAATGAGCAGTTCTTC
>TRBJ2-7|-|13|-|TRBV18
CASSTGEVYEQYF
TGTGCCAGCTCAACAGGGGAGGTTTACGAGCAGTACTTC
>TRBJ2-5|-|15|TRBD2|TRBV20-1
CSASARSGGEETQYF
TGCAGTGCTAGTGCTCGTAGCGGGGGGGAAGAGACCCAGTACTTC
>TRBJ2-1|many|18|TRBD2|TRBV7-6
CASSLAPPLSGSYNEQFF
TGTGCCAGCAGCTTAGCCCCCCCCCTAAGCGGGAGCTACAATGAGCAGTTCTTC
>TRBJ1-6|-|15|-|TRBV5-1
CASSFNMGQDSPLHF
TGCGCCAGCAGCTTTAATATGGGGCAGGATTCACCCCTCCACTTT
>TRBJ2-2|few|14|-|TRBV29-1
CSVERGTNTGELFF
TGCAGCGTTGAGCGGGGTACGAACACCGGGGAGCTGTTTTTT
>TRBJ2-3|-|16|-|TRBV18
CASSPWSGESTDTQYF
TGTGCCAGCTCACCATGGAGCGGCGAGAGCACAGATACGCAGTATTTT
>TRBJ1-1|once|15|TRBD1|TRBV6-1
CASSEQGVGNTEAFF
TGTGCCAGCAGTGAACAGGGGGTCGGAAATACTGAAGCTTTCTTT
>TRBJ1-4|-|16|-|TRBV9
CASSVGEFATNEKLFF
TGTGCCAGCAGCGTAGGAGAGTTTGCAACTAATGAAAAACTGTTTTTT
>TRBJ1-3|-|15|TRBD1|TRBV19
CASSDRQGLRNTIYF
TGTGCCAGTAGTGACCGACAGGGGCTTCGAAACACCATATATTTT
>TRBJ1-5|-|15|TRBD1|TRBV28
CASSLGQVGDQPQHF
TGTGCCAGCAGTCTAGGACAGGTTGGGGATCAGCCCCAGCATTTT
>TRBJ2-5|-|15|TRBD2|TRBV2
CASTPGLAGVETQYF
TGTGCCAGCACCCCAGGACTAGCGGGAGTAGAGACCCAGTACTTC
>TRBJ2-7|-|13|-|TRBV11-1
CASSLAGVFEQYF
TGTGCCAGCAGCTTAGCGGGAGTCTTTGAGCAGTACTTC
>TRBJ2-7|once|16|-|TRBV9
CASSVELEMRLGEQYF
TGTGCCAGCAGCGTAGAGCTTGAGATGAGACTAGGCGAGCAGTACTTC
>TRBJ1-6|-|13|TRBD1|TRBV6-5
CAISQGLGSPLHF
TGTGCCATTTCACAGGGGCTTGGTTCACCCCTCCACTTT
>TRBJ2-7|-|14|-|TRBV11-1
CASSSRGANYEQYF
TGTGCCAGCAGCTCCCGGGGGGCAAACTACGAGCAGTACTTC
>TRBJ2-2|-|15|-|TRBV23-1
CASSSTGNQTGELFF
TGCGCCAGCAGTTCCACAGGGAACCAGACCGGGGAGCTGTTTTTT
>TRBJ1-5|-|15|-|TRBV6-1
CASSEGQGWYQPQHF
TGTGCCAGCAGTGAGGGGCAGGGGTGGTATCAGCCCCAGCATTTT
>TRBJ1-1|-|15|-|TRBV11-2
CASSYKRGVNTEAFF
TGTGCCAGCAGCTATAAGCGGGGAGTGAACACTGAAGCTTTCTTT
>TRBJ2-3|-|16|TRBD2|TRBV11-3
CASSLGIAGATDTQYF
TGTGCCAGCAGCTTAGGTATAGCGGGAGCGACAGATACGCAGTATTTT
>TRBJ1-3|few|13|-|TRBV30
CAWGPNSGNTIYF
TGTGCCTGGGGACCCAACTCTGGAAACACCATATATTTT
>TRBJ2-1|-|16|TRBD2|TRBV11-3
CASSSRTSGWYNEQFF
TGTGCCAGCAGCTCACGGACTAGCGGGTGGTACAATGAGCAGTTCTTC
>TRBJ1-1|-|14|-|TRBV28
CASSSSTGMGVTFF
-
>TRBJ2-7|-|17|TRBD1|TRBV7-6
CASSLSTVRQGRYEQYF
TGTGCCAGCAGCTTAAGTACAGTGAGACAGGGCCGCTACGAGCAGTACTTC
>TRBJ2-7|-|17|TRBD2|TRBV27
CASSQYIPGSGDYEQYF
TGTGCCAGCAGTCAATACATCCCCGGAAGCGGGGACTACGAGCAGTACTTC
>TRBJ1-5|-|14|-|TRBV4-1
CASSQVEAIQPQHF
TGCGCCAGCAGCCAAGTCGAGGCTATTCAGCCCCAGCATTTT
>TRBJ1-4|-|13|TRBD1|TRBV29-1
CSVEGTGREKLFF
TGCAGCGTTGAAGGGACAGGACGCGAAAAACTGTTTTTT
>TRBJ1-2|-|14|-|TRBV12-1
CASSQGQANYGYTF
TGTGCCAGCAGTCAGGGACAGGCTAACTATGGCTACACCTTC
>TRBJ1-2|-|20|-|TRBV3-1/TRBV3-2
CASSQDRISGWGNKGYGYTF
TGTGCCAGCAGCCAAGATCGAATTAGCGGGTGGGGAAATAAGGGCTATGGCTACACCTTC
>TRBJ2-7|-|18|TRBD1|TRBV9
CASSLYPNQGVSFYEQYF
TGTGCCAGCAGCCTATACCCAAACCAGGGGGTCTCATTCTACGAGCAGTACTTC
>TRBJ2-5|few|13|TRBD1|TRBV5-1
CASSMGQGETQYF
TGCGCCAGCAGCATGGGACAGGGAGAGACCCAGTACTTC
>TRBJ2-2|-|18|TRBD1|TRBV19
CASSIPRDRITNTGELFF
TGTGCCAGTAGTATCCCTCGGGACAGGATTACGAACACCGGGGAGCTGTTTTTT
>TRBJ1-2|few|16|-|TRBV4-1
CASSQENRVPGNGYTF
TGCGCCAGCAGCCAAGAGAACCGGGTCCCAGGGAATGGCTACACCTTC
>TRBJ2-7|once|15|-|TRBV10-2
CATMLLEGISYEQYF
TGCGCCACCATGCTTTTGGAGGGGATCTCCTACGAGCAGTACTTC
>TRBJ1-1|-|14|-|TRBV7-9
CASSFRVVDTEAFF
TGTGCCAGCAGCTTCAGGGTTGTTGACACTGAAGCTTTCTTT
>TRBJ2-1|-|13|TRBD2|TRBV27
CASSFGTTTGQFF
TGTGCCAGCAGTTTCGGGACTACCACCGGACAGTTCTTC
>TRBJ1-4|-|15|-|TRBV11-2
CASSLVSVLNEKLFF
TGTGCCAGCAGCTTAGTGTCAGTGCTTAATGAAAAACTGTTTTTT
>TRBJ2-1|-|14|TRBD2|TRBV9
CASSTGLADNEQFF
TGTGCCAGCAGCACCGGACTAGCGGACAATGAGCAGTTCTTC